This T cell receptor beta chain is drawn from a study of cytomegalovirus exposure and HLA in healthy donors. Study outcomes and limitations: In a later analysis, TCR association rates varied by HLA locus: DRB1 most, HLA-C fewest. The authors considered a cluster of highly shared sequence variants likely to be a sequencing artifact. TCR beta V- and J-gene trimming was later associated with a missense DCLRE1C variant.

A multiplex PCR was run with 60 Vbeta primers and 13 Jbeta primers. The repertoire was sequenced with immunoSEQ multiplex PCR; TCRdb's copy has only in-frame clones and lacks some. This sample has around 150,000 clones, with approximately 78% found just once. This clone appeared a few times. Its target is unknown. The CDR3 runs 17 residues. V trimming: 2 bases; J trimming: 5 bases; junction bases outside the gene matches: 7. Germline V CDR1 and CDR2: LGHNA, YNFKEQ. The sequencing sample was made of PBMCs. This receptor was obtained from a girl aged 2-10 years in good health and CMV-seropositive. This chain links TRBV4-2 with TRBJ2-2; 11 bases align to TRBD2. The CDR3 coding sequence is TGTGCCAGCAGCCAAAAACTAGCGGGAGTAGAAACCGGGGAGCTGTTTTTT. It yields the protein CASSQKLAGVETGELFF.